Below, 3 T cell receptor beta chains from the same sample are listed, as sequenced in a study of post-analysis software for immune sequencing data. Findings and caveats of the study: Controls had lower frequencies than patients of about 5 TRBV segments, which included TRBV5-6, TRBV5-1 and TRBV20-1.

No antigens are known for them. Researchers reported that TCR beta cDNA libraries carried unique molecular identifiers. TCRdb itself ran the PCR reads through MiXCR, one entry per CDR3 protein. The data show about 460,000 distinct CDR3 sequences, with around 40% seen just once and 9.5% to 13% held by the top ten. The specimen sequenced was blood. The receptors come from a girl between 5 and 17 years old with multiple sclerosis.

J is TRBJ2-5 and V is TRBV6-6; D might be TRBD1 or TRBD2, each matching 6 bases. Judging by the DNA end, TRBJ2-7 fits better; the J call may be wrong. The CDR3 is 15 amino acids. Per the germline V gene, CDR1 is MNHNY and CDR2 is SVGAGI (reference sequence). In DNA, the CDR3 is TGTGCCAGCAGTATCCCCCGGGGGCGAACCTACGAGCAGTACTTC. It specifies CASSIPRGRTYEQYF.

J is TRBJ2-5 and V is TRBV6-1, with a weak D call TRBD1 (6 bases). The CDR3 runs to 13 residues. The germline V and J ends were trimmed by 0 bases and 13 bases, with 15 bases remaining between them. Germline CDR1 MNHNS, CDR2 SASEGT. CDR3 DNA sequence: TGTGCCAGCAGTGAAGCCCGGACAGTGGCATCGTACTTC. The encoded protein is CASSEARTVASYF.

This clonotype has more than one count but fewer than ten. The chain carries TRBV20-1 and TRBJ1-1; D remains ambiguous. CDR3 length: 17 residues. V lost 0 bases to trimming and J lost 0 bases, with 17 bases between them. Germline V CDR1 and CDR2: DFQATT, SNEGSKA (reference sequence). CDR3 amino acids: CSARDLAGSSMNTEAFF. In DNA form, the CDR3 reads TGCAGTGCTAGAGATTTGGCAGGTTCCTCCATGAACACTGAAGCTTTCTTT.